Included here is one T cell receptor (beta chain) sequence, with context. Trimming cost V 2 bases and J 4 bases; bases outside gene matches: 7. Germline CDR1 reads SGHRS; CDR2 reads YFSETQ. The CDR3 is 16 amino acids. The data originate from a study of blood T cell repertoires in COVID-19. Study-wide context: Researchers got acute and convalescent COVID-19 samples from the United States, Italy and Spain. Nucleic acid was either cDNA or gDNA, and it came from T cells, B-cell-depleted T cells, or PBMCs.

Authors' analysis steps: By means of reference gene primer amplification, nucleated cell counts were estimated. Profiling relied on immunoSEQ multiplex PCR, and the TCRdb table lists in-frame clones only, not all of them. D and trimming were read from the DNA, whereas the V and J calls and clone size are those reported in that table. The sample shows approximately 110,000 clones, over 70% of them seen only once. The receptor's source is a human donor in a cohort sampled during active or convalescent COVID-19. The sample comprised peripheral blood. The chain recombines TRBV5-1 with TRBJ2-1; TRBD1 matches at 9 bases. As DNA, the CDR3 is TGCGCCAGCAGCTTCTCCGGGACAGGGCGGTACAATGAGCAGTTCTTC. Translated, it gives CASSFSGTGRYNEQFF. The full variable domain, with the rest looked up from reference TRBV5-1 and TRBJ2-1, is KAGVTQTPRYLIKTRGQQVTLSCSPISGHRSVSWYQQTPGQGLQFLFEYFSETQRNKGNFPGRFSGRQFSNSRSEMNVSTLELGDSALYLCASSFSGTGRYNEQFFGPGTRLTVL.